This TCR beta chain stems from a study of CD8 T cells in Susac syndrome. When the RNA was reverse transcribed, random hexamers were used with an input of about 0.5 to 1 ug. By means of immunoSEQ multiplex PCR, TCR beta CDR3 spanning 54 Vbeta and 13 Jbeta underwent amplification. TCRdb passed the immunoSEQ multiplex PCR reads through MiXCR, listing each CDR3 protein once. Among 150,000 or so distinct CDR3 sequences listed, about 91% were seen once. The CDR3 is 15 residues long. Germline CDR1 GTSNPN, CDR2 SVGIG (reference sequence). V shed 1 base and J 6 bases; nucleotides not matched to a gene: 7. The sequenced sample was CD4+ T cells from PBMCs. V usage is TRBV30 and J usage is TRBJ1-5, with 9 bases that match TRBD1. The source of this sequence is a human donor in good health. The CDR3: CAWSGPGTGSQPQHF. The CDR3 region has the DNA TGTGCCTGGAGTGGCCCCGGGACAGGGAGTCAGCCCCAGCATTTT.